The sample holds a few counts of the clone carrying this TCR beta chain. The sample belongs to a study of blood T cell repertoires in COVID-19. Produced via immunoSEQ multiplex PCR; TCRdb's table is partial and in-frame only. Counted here are roughly 4,500 clones, 70% to 80% occurring once; the ten biggest clones make up roughly 45%. This TCR was sampled from a human donor with active or convalescent COVID-19. The donor label of this sample is uncertain. Source material: peripheral blood.

The CDR3, as DNA: TGTGCCAGTAGCGACAGGGGACAGCCCCAGCATTTT. As protein: CASSDRGQPQHF. The genes are TRBV19 and TRBJ1-5; 8 nucleotides match TRBD1. J lost 7 bases, V lost 6 bases, and 2 bases had no gene match. Germline V CDR1 and CDR2: LNHDA, SQIVND (reference sequence). This CDR3 spans 12 amino acids.